This entry features one TCR beta chain sequence. The sample belongs to a study of blood T cell repertoires in COVID-19. Study-wide background: COVID-19 samples collected from the United States, Italy and Spain covered acute and convalescent phases. From T cells, B-cell-depleted T cells, or PBMCs came the material, which was cDNA or gDNA.

Germline lookup yields CDR1 SGHDT and CDR2 YYEEEE. The CDR3 spans 17 residues. Germline trimming cut 3 bases from V and 2 bases from J; bases unmatched to any gene: 10. Per the original methods: How many nucleated cells were present was estimated from reference gene primer amplification. Measured with immunoSEQ multiplex PCR; TCRdb has only the in-frame clones, and not every one. Clonal size and the V and J genes are those of that table, whereas D and trimming came from the DNA. The sample lists roughly 350,000 clones, around 85% occurring once. The sample was peripheral blood. The TCR was taken from a young woman with acute or convalescent COVID-19. J is TRBJ1-2 and V is TRBV5-6; 10 bases are shared with TRBD1. This CDR3 is CASSSLGTGENNYGYTF. The CDR3 coding sequence is TGTGCCAGCAGCTCCCTCGGGACAGGGGAGAACAACTATGGCTACACCTTC.